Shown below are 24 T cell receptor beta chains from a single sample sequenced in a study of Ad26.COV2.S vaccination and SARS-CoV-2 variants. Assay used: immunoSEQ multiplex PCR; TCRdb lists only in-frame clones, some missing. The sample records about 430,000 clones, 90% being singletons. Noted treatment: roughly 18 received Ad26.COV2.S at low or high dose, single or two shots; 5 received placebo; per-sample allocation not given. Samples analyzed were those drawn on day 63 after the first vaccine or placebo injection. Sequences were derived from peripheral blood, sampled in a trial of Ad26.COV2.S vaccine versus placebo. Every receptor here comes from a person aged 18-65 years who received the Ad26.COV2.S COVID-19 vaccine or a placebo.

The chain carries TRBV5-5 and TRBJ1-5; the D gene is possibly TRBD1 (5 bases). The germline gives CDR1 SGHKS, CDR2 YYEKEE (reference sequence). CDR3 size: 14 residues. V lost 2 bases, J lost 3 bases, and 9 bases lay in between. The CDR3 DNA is TGTGCCAGCAGCTTTGGGGACCTCAATCAGCCCCAGCATTTT. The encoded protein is CASSFGDLNQPQHF. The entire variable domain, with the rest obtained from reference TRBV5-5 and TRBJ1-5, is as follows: DAGVTQSPTHLIKTRGQQVTLRCSPISGHKSVSWYQQVLGQGPQFIFQYYEKEERGRGNFPDRFSARQFPNYSSELNVNALLLGDSALYLCASSFGDLNQPQHFGDGTRLSIL.

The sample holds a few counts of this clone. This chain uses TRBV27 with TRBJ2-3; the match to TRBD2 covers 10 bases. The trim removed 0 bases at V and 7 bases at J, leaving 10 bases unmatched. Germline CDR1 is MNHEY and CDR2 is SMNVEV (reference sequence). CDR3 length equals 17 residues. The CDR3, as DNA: TGTGCCAGCAGTTTATCGCTTGGGACTAGCGTAAGATATACGCAGTATTTT. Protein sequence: CASSLSLGTSVRYTQYF.

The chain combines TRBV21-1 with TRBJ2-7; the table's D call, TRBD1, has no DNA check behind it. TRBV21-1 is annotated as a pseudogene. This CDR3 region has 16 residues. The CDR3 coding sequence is TGTGCCAGCAGCAGCGGGCCGGGACAGGGGCCCTACGAGCAGTACTTC. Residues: CASSSGPGQGPYEQYF.

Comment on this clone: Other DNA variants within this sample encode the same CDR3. The CDR3 sequence: CASSFGGDTEAFF. The CDR3 DNA sequence: TGTGCCAGCAGTTTCGGGGGTGACACTGAAGCTTTCTTT. The gene calls are TRBV27 and TRBJ1-1, with D possibly TRBD1 on 5 matching bases. Germline CDR1 and CDR2: MNHEY and SMNVEV (reference sequence). The CDR3 sequence is 13 residues long. V was trimmed by 3 bases and J by 3 bases, leaving 8 bases between them.

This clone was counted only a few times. The CDR3 spells CASSEAERELFF. CDR3 sequence (DNA): TGTGCCAGTAGTGAGGCCGAGAGGGAGCTGTTTTTT. V and J are TRBV19 and TRBJ2-2; D is ambiguous. Germline values: CDR1 LNHDA, CDR2 SQIVND (reference sequence). This CDR3 has 12 amino acids. The V end lost 5 bases, the J end lost 9 bases, and 10 bases lay between the germline ends.

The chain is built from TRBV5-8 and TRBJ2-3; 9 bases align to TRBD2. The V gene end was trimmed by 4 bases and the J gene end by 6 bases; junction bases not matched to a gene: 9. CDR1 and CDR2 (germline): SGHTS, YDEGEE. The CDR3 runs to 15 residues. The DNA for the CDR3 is TGTGCCAGCAGCGACCCCCCTAGCGGGGTGGATACGCAGTATTTT. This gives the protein CASSDPPSGVDTQYF.

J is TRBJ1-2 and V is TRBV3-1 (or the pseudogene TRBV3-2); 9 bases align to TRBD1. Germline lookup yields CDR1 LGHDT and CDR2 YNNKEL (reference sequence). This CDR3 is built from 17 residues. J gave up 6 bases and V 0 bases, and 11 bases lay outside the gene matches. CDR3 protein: CASSQDGLGDRVHGYTF. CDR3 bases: TGTGCCAGCAGCCAAGATGGGTTAGGGGACAGGGTTCATGGCTACACCTTC.

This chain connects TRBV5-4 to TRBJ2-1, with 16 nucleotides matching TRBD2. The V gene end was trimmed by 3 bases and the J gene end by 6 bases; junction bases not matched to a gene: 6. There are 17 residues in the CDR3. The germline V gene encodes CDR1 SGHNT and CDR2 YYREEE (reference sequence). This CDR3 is CASSSGLAGGPSNEQFF. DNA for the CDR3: TGTGCCAGCAGCTCGGGACTAGCGGGAGGGCCTTCCAATGAGCAGTTCTTC. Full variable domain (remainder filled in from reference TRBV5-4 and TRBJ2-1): ETGVTQSPTHLIKTRGQQVTLRCSSQSGHNTVSWYQQALGQGPQFIFQYYREEENGRGNFPPRFSGLQFPNYSSELNVNALELDDSALYLCASSSGLAGGPSNEQFFGPGTRLTVL.

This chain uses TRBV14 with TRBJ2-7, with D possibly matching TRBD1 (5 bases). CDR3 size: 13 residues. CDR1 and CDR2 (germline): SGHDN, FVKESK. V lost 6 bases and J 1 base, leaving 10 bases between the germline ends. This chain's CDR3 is CASSRTGSYEQYF. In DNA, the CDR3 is TGTGCCAGCAGTCGCACAGGATCCTACGAGCAGTACTTC.

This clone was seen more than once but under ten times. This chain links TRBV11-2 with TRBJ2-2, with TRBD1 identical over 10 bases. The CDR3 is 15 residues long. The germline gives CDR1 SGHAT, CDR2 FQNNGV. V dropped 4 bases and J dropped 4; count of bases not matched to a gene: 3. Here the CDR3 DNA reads TGTGCCAGCAGCTCCGGACAGGGGGTCACCGGGGAGCTGTTTTTT. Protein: CASSSGQGVTGELFF.

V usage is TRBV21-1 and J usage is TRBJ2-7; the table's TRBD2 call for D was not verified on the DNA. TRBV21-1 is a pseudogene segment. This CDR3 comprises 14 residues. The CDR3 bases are TGTGCCAGCAGGAGCGGGGGCCCTACCTACGAGCAGTACTTC. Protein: CASRSGGPTYEQYF.

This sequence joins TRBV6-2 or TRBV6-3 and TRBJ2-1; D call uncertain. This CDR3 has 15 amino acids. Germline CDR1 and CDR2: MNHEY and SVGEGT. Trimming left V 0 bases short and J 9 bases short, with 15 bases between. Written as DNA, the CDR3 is TGTGCCAGCAGTTACTCGAAGGTAGTCTCCCGTGAGCAGTTCTTC. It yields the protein CASSYSKVVSREQFF.

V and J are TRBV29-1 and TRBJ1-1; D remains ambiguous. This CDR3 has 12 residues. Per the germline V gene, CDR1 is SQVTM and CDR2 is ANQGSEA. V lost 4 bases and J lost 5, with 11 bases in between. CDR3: CSVAEGVTEAFF. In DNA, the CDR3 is TGCAGCGTTGCCGAGGGAGTAACTGAAGCTTTCTTT. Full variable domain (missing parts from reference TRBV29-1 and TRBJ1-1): SAVISQKPSRDICQRGTSLTIQCQVDSQVTMMFWYRQQPGQSLTLIATANQGSEATYESGFVIDKFPISRPNLTFSTLTVSNMSPEDSSIYLCSVAEGVTEAFFGQGTRLTVV.

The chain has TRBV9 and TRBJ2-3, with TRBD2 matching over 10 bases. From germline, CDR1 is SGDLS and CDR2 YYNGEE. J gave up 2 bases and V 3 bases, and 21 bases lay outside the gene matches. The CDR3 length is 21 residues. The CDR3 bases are TGTGCCAGCAGCGCCTCCTATCAGGGGGCTCGGCTAGCGGGAGTCACAGATACGCAGTATTTT. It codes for CASSASYQGARLAGVTDTQYF.

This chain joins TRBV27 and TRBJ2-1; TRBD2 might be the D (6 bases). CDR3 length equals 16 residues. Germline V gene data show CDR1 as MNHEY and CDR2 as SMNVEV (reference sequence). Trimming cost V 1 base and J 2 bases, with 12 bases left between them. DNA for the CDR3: TGTGCCAGCAGTTTATTAGGAGGGAACCCCTACAATGAGCAGTTCTTC. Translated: CASSLLGGNPYNEQFF.

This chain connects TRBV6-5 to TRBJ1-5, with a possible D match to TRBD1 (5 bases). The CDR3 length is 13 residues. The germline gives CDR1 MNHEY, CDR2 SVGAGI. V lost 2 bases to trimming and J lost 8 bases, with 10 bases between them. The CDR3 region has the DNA TGTGCCAGCAGTTACAGGGGTGGGGAGCCCCAGCATTTT. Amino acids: CASSYRGGEPQHF.

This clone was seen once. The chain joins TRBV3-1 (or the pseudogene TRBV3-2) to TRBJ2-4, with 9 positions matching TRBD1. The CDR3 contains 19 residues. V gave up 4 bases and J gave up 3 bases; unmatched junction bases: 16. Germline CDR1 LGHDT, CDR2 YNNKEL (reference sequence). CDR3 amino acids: CASSPHETGGSVVKNIQYF. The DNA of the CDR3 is TGTGCCAGCAGCCCTCACGAGACAGGGGGATCGGTCGTCAAAAACATTCAGTACTTC.

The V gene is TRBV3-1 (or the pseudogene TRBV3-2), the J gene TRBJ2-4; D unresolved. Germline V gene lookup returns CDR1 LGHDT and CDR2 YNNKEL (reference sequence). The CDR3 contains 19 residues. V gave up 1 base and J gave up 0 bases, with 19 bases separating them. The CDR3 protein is CASSQVASGSVTAKNIQYF. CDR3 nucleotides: TGTGCCAGCAGCCAAGTTGCTTCGGGCAGCGTCACAGCCAAAAACATTCAGTACTTC.

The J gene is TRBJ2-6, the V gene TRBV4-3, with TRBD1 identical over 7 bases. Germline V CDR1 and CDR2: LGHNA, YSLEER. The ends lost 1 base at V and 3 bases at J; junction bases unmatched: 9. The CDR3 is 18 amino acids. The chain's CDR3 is CASSQGAGGKVGANVLTF. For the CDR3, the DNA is TGCGCCAGCAGCCAAGGAGCAGGGGGTAAGGTTGGGGCCAACGTCCTGACTTTC.

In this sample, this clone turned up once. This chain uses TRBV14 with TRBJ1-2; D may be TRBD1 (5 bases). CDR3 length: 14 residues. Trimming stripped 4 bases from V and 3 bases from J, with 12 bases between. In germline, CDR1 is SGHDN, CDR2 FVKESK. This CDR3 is CASSPPRGYYGYTF. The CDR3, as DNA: TGTGCCAGCAGCCCACCCCGGGGCTACTATGGCTACACCTTC.

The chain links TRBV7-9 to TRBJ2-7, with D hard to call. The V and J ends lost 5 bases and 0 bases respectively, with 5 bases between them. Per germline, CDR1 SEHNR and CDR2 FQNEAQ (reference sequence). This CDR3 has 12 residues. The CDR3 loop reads CASSPTSYEQYF. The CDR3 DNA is TGTGCCAGCAGCCCTACCTCCTACGAGCAGTACTTC.

The CDR3 sequence is CASSVGRAGEKLFF. The CDR3, as DNA: TGTGCCAGCAGCGTAGGCAGGGCGGGTGAAAAACTGTTTTTT. The chain is built from TRBV9 and TRBJ1-4; possible D gene TRBD1, 5 bases. The germline CDR1 and CDR2 sequences are SGDLS and YYNGEE. V lost 0 bases and J lost 7, with 10 bases in between. The CDR3 has 14 amino acids.

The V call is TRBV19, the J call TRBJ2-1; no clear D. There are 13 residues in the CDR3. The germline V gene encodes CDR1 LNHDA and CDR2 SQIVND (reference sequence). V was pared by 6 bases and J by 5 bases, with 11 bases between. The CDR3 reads CASSPYKDNEQFF. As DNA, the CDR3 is TGTGCCAGTAGCCCTTACAAGGACAATGAGCAGTTCTTC.

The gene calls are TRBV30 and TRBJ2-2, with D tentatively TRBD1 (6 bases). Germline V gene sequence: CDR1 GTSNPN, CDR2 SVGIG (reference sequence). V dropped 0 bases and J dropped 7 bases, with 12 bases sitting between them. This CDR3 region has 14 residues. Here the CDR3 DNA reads TGTGCCTGGAGTGTACTAGGGGGTGGCGGGGAGCTGTTTTTT. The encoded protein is CAWSVLGGGGELFF.